The 15 T cell receptor beta chains below were found in one sample sequenced in a study of spatial heterogeneity in lung cancer. This sample's time point: sample taken at primary tumor resection. Researchers sequenced whole RNA taken from tumor, nontumor lung or frozen PBMC without sorting. TCRdb reprocessed the 5' RACE reads via MiXCR and lists one record per CDR3 protein. The sample lists some 37,000 distinct CDR3 sequences, 6.5% to 9.5% occurring once. The source was PBMCs, collected at surgery. The source is a male donor with early-stage non-small cell lung cancer.

For this clonotype: Being one base from a much bigger clone, this may be a read error. The V and J genes are TRBV12-3 or TRBV12-4 and TRBJ1-6; 7 bases line up with TRBD1. This CDR3 is built from 13 residues. V lost 4 bases to trimming and J lost 10 bases; unmatched junction nucleotides: 4. The CDR3 region has the DNA TGTGCCAGCAGTTCCTGGGACAGCTCACCCCTCCACTTT. Protein: CASSSWDSSPLHF.

This chain links TRBV12-5 with TRBJ2-7; TRBD1 aligns across 7 bases. The CDR3 contains 13 residues. With V trimmed by 1 base and J by 7 bases, 4 bases remained unmatched. Looked up from germline, CDR1 is LGHNT and CDR2 is FRNRAP. This CDR3 reads CASGLGTGREQYF. Here the CDR3 DNA reads TGTGCTAGTGGTTTGGGGACAGGCCGGGAGCAGTACTTC.

This clonotype showed up many times. This sequence joins TRBV24-1 and TRBJ2-7; D may be TRBD1 (5 bases). This CDR3 has 17 amino acids. V was clipped by 5 bases and J by 0 bases, with 19 bases between them. Germline CDR1 KGHDR, CDR2 SFDVKD. The CDR3 DNA reads as TGTGCCACCAGTGTCTCACTGGGGCACCCATTCTCCTACGAGCAGTACTTC. This translates into CATSVSLGHPFSYEQYF.

This clonotype was seen many times. The chain uses TRBV2 and TRBJ1-2; 7 bases line up with TRBD1. The CDR3 loop spans 13 amino acids. The V gene's germline CDR1 is SNHLY and CDR2 FYNNEI. J lost 5 bases, V lost 8 bases, and 8 bases had no gene match. The DNA of the CDR3 is TGTGCCAGCCGATGGGGGACAGAATATGGCTACACCTTC. This encodes CASRWGTEYGYTF.

This clonotype was detected ten times or more. The CDR3 coding sequence is TGCAGCGTCCTTTATTCACCCCTCCACTTT. Translation gives CSVLYSPLHF. The chain has TRBV29-1 and TRBJ1-6; D is unresolved. Germline CDR1 reads SQVTM; CDR2 reads ANQGSEA. The CDR3 runs 10 residues. V shed 6 bases and J shed 8 bases, with 5 bases lying between them.

There are a few counts of this clonotype. This sequence joins TRBV5-1 and TRBJ2-6, with 9 positions matching TRBD1. Germline V lookup: CDR1 SGHRS, CDR2 YFSETQ. This CDR3 region has 18 residues. The V and J ends lost 4 bases and 5 bases, in that order; junction bases with no gene match: 13. In DNA form, the CDR3 reads TGCGCCAGCAGCCTCGACAGGGGGGCCCGCTCGAGGGCCAACGTCCTGACTTTC. Its protein product is CASSLDRGARSRANVLTF.

This chain joins TRBV6-2 or TRBV6-3 and TRBJ2-7; 7 bases are a match to TRBD1. The CDR3 is 13 residues long. J was trimmed by 2 bases and V by 6 bases; bases with no gene match: 4. Germline CDR1 MNHEY, CDR2 SVGEGT. This CDR3 reads CASRRGPPYEQYF. For the CDR3, the DNA is TGTGCCAGCAGGAGGGGGCCCCCCTACGAGCAGTACTTC.

There are many counts of this clonotype. The chain employs TRBV7-2 and TRBJ1-1; D unresolved. The V end lost 1 base, the J end lost 4 bases, and 19 bases lay between the germline ends. Germline V gene data show CDR1 as SGHTA and CDR2 as FQGNSA. This CDR3 contains 17 residues. In nucleotides, the CDR3 is TGTGCCAGCAGCTTAGGTTCAGCGCGGTACCTCTCCACTGAAGCTTTCTTT. Encoded protein: CASSLGSARYLSTEAFF.

This clonotype was observed at least ten times. CDR3 loop: CASSQDFKRVHNEQFF. As DNA, the CDR3 is TGCGCCAGCAGCCAAGACTTCAAGCGGGTCCACAATGAGCAGTTCTTC. This chain links TRBV4-3 with TRBJ2-1; weak D call: TRBD2 (6 bases). Deletions cut 0 bases from V and 5 bases from J, with 14 bases between. CDR3 length equals 16 residues. Germline V gene lookup returns CDR1 LGHNA and CDR2 YSLEER.

This clonotype was counted many times. The V call is TRBV6-5, the J call TRBJ2-1; no definite D call. The germline V gene has CDR1 MNHEY and CDR2 SVGAGI. The CDR3 runs 14 residues. V lost 2 bases, J lost 8 bases, and 13 bases lay in between. CDR3 region: CASSYRPPGDEQFF. For the CDR3, the DNA is TGTGCCAGCAGTTACCGGCCCCCGGGCGATGAGCAGTTCTTC.

This clonotype was seen a few times. CDR3 residues: CASLPGGNTGELFF. CDR3 nucleotide sequence: TGTGCCAGCCTACCGGGGGGGAACACCGGGGAGCTGTTTTTT. J is TRBJ2-2 and V is TRBV7-2; 7 bases fit TRBD2. The junction had 4 bases not matched to a gene; V was cut back by 8 bases and J by 1 base. This CDR3 comprises 14 residues. CDR1 is SGHTA, CDR2 FQGNSA, per germline.

Concerning this clonotype: A much larger clone differs by one base, so this may be a read error. This chain links TRBV14 with TRBJ2-1, with TRBD2 matching 8 bases. Germline values: CDR1 SGHDN, CDR2 FVKESK. This CDR3 has 16 amino acids. In DNA, the CDR3 is TGTGCCAGCAGCCAAAAGCGGGGGCTCTCCCACAATGAGCAGTTCTTC. This translates into CASSQKRGLSHNEQFF.

By share of the sample, this clonotype is medium-sized (0.01 to 0.1%). The V gene is TRBV24-1, the J gene TRBJ2-1; D remains unclear. Trimming stripped 4 bases from V and 7 bases from J, with 16 bases between. The CDR3 runs 15 residues. Germline V lookup: CDR1 KGHDR, CDR2 SFDVKD. Written as DNA, the CDR3 is TGTGCCACCAGTGACTCCCACCGGGCCTTTAATGAGCAGTTCTTC. It specifies CATSDSHRAFNEQFF.

This clonotype was observed a handful of times. The CDR3 spells CASRILQGTGNTIYF. CDR3 DNA sequence: TGTGCCAGCAGAATCCTACAGGGGACTGGAAACACCATATATTTT. The rearrangement uses TRBV12-3 or TRBV12-4 and TRBJ1-3, with 7 bases lining up with TRBD1. The CDR3 is made up of 15 amino acids. The V segment lost 6 bases and the J segment 2 bases; nucleotides outside the gene matches: 7.

V usage is TRBV10-3 and J usage is TRBJ2-2; maybe TRBD2 (6 bases). The CDR3 spans 17 residues. With 5 bases removed from V and 5 bases from J, the gap between germline ends came to 21 bases. Germline assignment: CDR1 ENHRY and CDR2 SYGVKD. CDR3 DNA: TGTGCCATCAGTCCCCGTGGGGGGTACAGTGCTACCGGGGAGCTGTTTTTT. The encoded protein is CAISPRGGYSATGELFF.